Listed below are T cell receptor beta chains from one sample, sequenced in a study of blood T cells in healthy people across ages. TCRdb passed the 5' RACE reads through MiXCR, listing each CDR3 protein once. The sample contains 1.5 million to 2 million distinct CDR3 sequences, 28% of which appear only once. Sequencing was performed on blood. Every receptor here comes from a woman aged 25 to 39 in good health. CDR3s include the opening cysteine and the closing phenylalanine or tryptophan. A D gene is named only where the DNA matches it firmly. A clone size is listed for some rows: how often the clone was seen (once, few, many), or a class if it is expanded.

CDR3aa: CSASPLEFSSTDTQYF
CDR3nt: TGCAGTGCTTCCCCCTTGGAGTTTTCCAGCACAGATACGCAGTATTTT
d_gene: .
v_gene: TRBV20-1
abundance: .
j_gene: TRBJ2-3

CDR3aa: CASSASGRIYEQYF
CDR3nt: TGTGCCAGCAGTGCTAGCGGGAGGATATACGAGCAGTACTTC
d_gene: TRBD2
v_gene: TRBV6-2/TRBV6-3
abundance: few
j_gene: TRBJ2-7

CDR3aa: CASRTRGPSTDTQYF
CDR3nt: TGTGCCAGCAGAACCCGGGGGCCGAGCACAGATACGCAGTATTTT
d_gene: .
v_gene: TRBV28
abundance: .
j_gene: TRBJ2-3

CDR3aa: CASSSRDAQVSNEQYF
CDR3nt: TGTGCCAGCAGCTCTCGGGACGCACAAGTGTCCAACGAGCAGTACTTC
d_gene: .
v_gene: TRBV7-9
abundance: .
j_gene: TRBJ2-7

CDR3aa: CASSPSGGDPYEQYF
CDR3nt: TGTGCCAGCAGCCCGAGCGGGGGGGACCCCTACGAGCAGTACTTC
d_gene: TRBD2
v_gene: TRBV5-6
abundance: many
j_gene: TRBJ2-7

CDR3aa: CASSLGQVSDYGYTF
CDR3nt: TGCGCCAGCAGCCTGGGACAGGTTTCGGACTATGGCTACACCTTC
d_gene: TRBD1
v_gene: TRBV5-1
abundance: few
j_gene: TRBJ1-2

CDR3aa: CASSEEGTGLNTEAFF
CDR3nt: TGTGCCAGCAGTGAAGAAGGGACAGGGTTAAACACTGAAGCTTTCTTT
d_gene: TRBD1
v_gene: TRBV2
abundance: .
j_gene: TRBJ1-1

CDR3aa: CASSISWANYYEQYF
CDR3nt: TGTGCCAGTAGTATATCTTGGGCCAACTACTACGAGCAGTACTTC
d_gene: .
v_gene: TRBV19
abundance: .
j_gene: TRBJ2-7

CDR3aa: CASSLKGQDTQYF
CDR3nt: TGTGCCAGCAGCTTAAAAGGGCAGGATACGCAGTATTTT
d_gene: .
v_gene: TRBV7-3
abundance: few
j_gene: TRBJ2-3

CDR3aa: CASSLRPPEAFF
CDR3nt: TGTGCCAGCAGTTTGCGACCGCCTGAAGCTTTCTTT
d_gene: .
v_gene: TRBV12-3/TRBV12-4
abundance: .
j_gene: TRBJ1-1

CDR3aa: CASKGDGSYKEQFF
CDR3nt: TGTGCCAGCAAGGGAGATGGTTCCTACAAGGAGCAGTTCTTC
d_gene: .
v_gene: TRBV2
abundance: once
j_gene: TRBJ2-1

CDR3aa: CASSLRPGHAGANVLTF
CDR3nt: TGTGCCAGCAGCTTACGCCCGGGCCATGCTGGGGCCAACGTCCTGACTTTC
d_gene: .
v_gene: TRBV7-9
abundance: .
j_gene: TRBJ2-6

CDR3aa: CASSDLGLAGGQQETQYF
CDR3nt: TGTGCCAGCAGCGACCTGGGGCTAGCGGGGGGGCAGCAAGAGACCCAGTACTTC
d_gene: .
v_gene: TRBV21-1
abundance: .
j_gene: TRBJ2-5

CDR3aa: CASSVALTGRETQYF
CDR3nt: TGCGCCAGCAGCGTGGCGTTGACAGGGAGGGAGACCCAGTACTTC
d_gene: .
v_gene: TRBV5-1
abundance: .
j_gene: TRBJ2-5

CDR3aa: CASSLQRWRPLHF
CDR3nt: TGTGCCAGCAGTCTACAGAGATGGAGACCCCTCCACTTT
d_gene: .
v_gene: TRBV2
abundance: few
j_gene: TRBJ1-6

CDR3aa: CASSLVYKGSYEQYF
CDR3nt: TGTGCCAGCAGCTTAGTTTACAAGGGCTCCTACGAGCAGTACTTC
d_gene: .
v_gene: TRBV3-1
abundance: .
j_gene: TRBJ2-7

CDR3aa: CASSDLGNTEAFF
CDR3nt: TGTGCCAGCAGCGACCTAGGGAACACTGAAGCTTTCTTT
d_gene: .
v_gene: TRBV7-2
abundance: .
j_gene: TRBJ1-1